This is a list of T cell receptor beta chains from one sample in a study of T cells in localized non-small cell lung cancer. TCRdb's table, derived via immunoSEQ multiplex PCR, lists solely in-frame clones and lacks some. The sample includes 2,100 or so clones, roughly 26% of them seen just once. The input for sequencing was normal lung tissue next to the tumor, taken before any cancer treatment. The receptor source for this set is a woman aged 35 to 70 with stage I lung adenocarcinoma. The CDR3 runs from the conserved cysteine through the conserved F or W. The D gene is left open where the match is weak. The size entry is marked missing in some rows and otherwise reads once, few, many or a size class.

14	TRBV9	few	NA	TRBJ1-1	CASSPGGRRTEAFF	TGTGCCAGCAGCCCCGGGGGCCGCCGGACTGAAGCTTTCTTT
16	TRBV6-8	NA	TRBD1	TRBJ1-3	CASSFRDSLSGNTIYF	TGTGCCAGCAGTTTCCGGGACAGCCTCTCTGGAAACACCATATATTTT
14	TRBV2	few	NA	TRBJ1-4	CASTASSTVEKLFF	TGTGCCAGCACCGCATCCTCCACAGTTGAAAAACTGTTTTTT
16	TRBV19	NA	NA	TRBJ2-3	CASSEPGHSKTDTQYF	TGTGCCAGTAGCGAACCGGGACATAGCAAAACAGATACGCAGTATTTT
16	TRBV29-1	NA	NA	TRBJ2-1	CSVELLEGSNYNEQFF	TGCAGCGTTGAATTACTCGAGGGGTCTAATTACAATGAGCAGTTCTTC
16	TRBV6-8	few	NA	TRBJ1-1	CASSYSIRGFDTEAFF	TGTGCCAGCAGTTACTCCATCCGGGGCTTTGACACTGAAGCTTTCTTT
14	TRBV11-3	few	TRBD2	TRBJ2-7	CASSRAGTSIAQYF	TGTGCCAGCAGCCGTGCCGGGACTAGCATAGCGCAGTACTTC
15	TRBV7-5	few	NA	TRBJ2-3	CASSELGFGTDTQYF	TGTGCCAGCAGCGAGCTAGGATTTGGTACAGATACGCAGTATTTT
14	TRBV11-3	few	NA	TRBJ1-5	CASSLAGGAQPQHF	TGTGCCAGCAGCTTGGCGGGGGGGGCTCAGCCCCAGCATTTT
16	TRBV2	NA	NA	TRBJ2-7	CASRATRPTVSYEQYF	TGTGCCAGCCGGGCGACACGGCCGACGGTCTCCTACGAGCAGTACTTC
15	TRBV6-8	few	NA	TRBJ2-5	CASSYSGLRRETQYF	TGTGCCAGCAGTTACTCCGGTCTCAGGAGGGAGACCCAGTACTTC
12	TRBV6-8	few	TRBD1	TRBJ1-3	CAIWTGGNTIYF	TGTGCCATCTGGACAGGTGGAAACACCATATATTTT
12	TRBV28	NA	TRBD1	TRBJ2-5	CASSPRQGAQYF	TGTGCCAGCAGTCCTCGACAGGGGGCCCAGTACTTC
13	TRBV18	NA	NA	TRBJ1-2	CASSPGGSYGYTF	TGTGCCAGCTCACCCGGGGGATCCTATGGCTACACCTTC
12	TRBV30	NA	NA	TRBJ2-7	CAWGSGVYEQYF	TGTGCCTGGGGGTCAGGGGTCTACGAGCAGTACTTC
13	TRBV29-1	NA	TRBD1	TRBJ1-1	CSAQRQGSTEAFF	TGCAGCGCCCAACGACAGGGGAGCACTGAAGCTTTCTTT
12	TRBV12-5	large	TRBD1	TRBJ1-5	CGGDRSLQPQHF	TGTGGGGGGGACAGGAGCTTACAGCCCCAGCATTTT
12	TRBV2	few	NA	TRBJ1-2	CASSVSEAGYTF	TGTGCCAGCAGTGTGTCGGAGGCTGGCTACACCTTC
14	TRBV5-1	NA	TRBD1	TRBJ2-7	CASSTQGAGYEQYF	TGCGCCAGCAGCACACAGGGGGCAGGCTACGAGCAGTACTTC
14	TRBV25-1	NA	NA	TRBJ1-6	CASSEGKGNSPLHF	TGTGCCAGCAGTGAAGGGAAGGGGAATTCACCCCTCCACTTT
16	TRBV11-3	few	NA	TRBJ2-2	CASSQRGASNTGELFF	TGTGCCAGCAGCCAACGGGGCGCCTCCAACACCGGGGAGCTGTTTTTT
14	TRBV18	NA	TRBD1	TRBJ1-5	CASSLGQGGQPQHF	TGTGCCAGCTCACTGGGACAGGGGGGTCAGCCCCAGCATTTT
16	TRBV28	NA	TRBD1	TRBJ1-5	CASSRTGQGRNQPQHF	TGTGCCAGCAGCCGGACGGGACAGGGGAGGAATCAGCCCCAGCATTTT
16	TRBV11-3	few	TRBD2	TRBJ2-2	CASSPGGSLNTGELFF	TGTGCCAGCAGCCCCGGGGGGTCCCTAAACACCGGGGAGCTGTTTTTT
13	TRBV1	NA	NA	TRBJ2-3	CASSQDTTDTQYF	TGCGCCAGCAGCCAAGACACCACAGATACGCAGTATTTT
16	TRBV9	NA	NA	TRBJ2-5	CASSVDTGPDQETQYF	TGTGCCAGCAGCGTAGATACAGGGCCAGACCAAGAGACCCAGTACTTC
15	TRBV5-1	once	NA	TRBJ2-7	CASSFSWTVTYEQYF	TGCGCCAGCAGCTTTTCTTGGACTGTAACCTACGAGCAGTACTTC
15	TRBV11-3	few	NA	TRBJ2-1	CASSPSGRAGHEQFF	TGTGCCAGCAGCCCTTCCGGCAGGGCCGGGCATGAGCAGTTCTTC
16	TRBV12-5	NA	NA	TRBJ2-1	CASTTAGDVSYNEQFF	TGTGCCAGCACTACCGCGGGCGACGTCTCCTACAATGAGCAGTTCTTC
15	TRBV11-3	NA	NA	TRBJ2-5	CASSLISGLAETQYF	TGTGCCAGCAGCTTAATCTCGGGGCTAGCGGAGACCCAGTACTTC
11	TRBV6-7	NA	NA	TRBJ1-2	CASSYGGGYTF	TGTGCCAGCAGTTATGGCGGCGGCTACACCTTC
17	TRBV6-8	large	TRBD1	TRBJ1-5	CASSYVQGQGYNQPQHF	TGTGCCAGCAGTTACGTCCAAGGACAGGGATACAATCAGCCCCAGCATTTT
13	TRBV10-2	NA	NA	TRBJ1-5	CASHNGGNQPQHF	TGCGCCAGCCACAACGGGGGCAATCAGCCCCAGCATTTT
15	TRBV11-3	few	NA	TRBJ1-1	CASSLDGGRSTEAFF	TGTGCCAGCAGCTTAGACGGGGGCCGGAGTACTGAAGCTTTCTTT